A selection of T cell receptor beta chains follows, all from one sample in a study of T cell responses to AZD1222 COVID-19 vaccine. The data were produced by immunoSEQ multiplex PCR, yet TCRdb's version contains in-frame clones alone and is incomplete. The sample has tens of thousands of clones; 92% are singletons. Here the sequenced sample was peripheral blood, taken 28 days after the second AZD1222 dose. All receptors derive from an adult who received the AZD1222 COVID-19 vaccine. Both conserved end residues are part of each CDR3. Fields, in order: CDR3 protein, CDR3 DNA, V gene, clone size, J gene, D gene, CDR3 length. The D gene is left open where the match is weak. The size field is filled for only some rows; it gives once, few, many or a size class.

CASSLGGARMGTDTQYF	TGTGCCAGCAGCCTGGGGGGGGCGAGGATGGGCACAGATACGCAGTATTTT	TRBV5-4	-	TRBJ2-3	-	17
CASSGDLYQPQHF	TGTGCCAGCAGCGGCGACCTTTATCAGCCCCAGCATTTT	TRBV28	-	TRBJ1-5	-	13
CASSLRRDRGHNEQFF	TGTGCCAGCAGTTTGAGGCGGGACAGGGGTCACAATGAGCAGTTCTTC	TRBV6-5	-	TRBJ2-1	TRBD1	16
CASSFGENTEAFF	TGTGCCAGCAGCTTTGGGGAAAACACTGAAGCTTTCTTT	TRBV7-2	-	TRBJ1-1	-	13
CASSSTGDNTEAFF	TGTGCCAGCAGTTCGACAGGGGATAACACTGAAGCTTTCTTT	TRBV6-2/TRBV6-3	-	TRBJ1-1	TRBD1	14
CASRPTRNNEQFF	TGTGCCAGCAGACCTACTAGGAACAATGAGCAGTTCTTC	TRBV6-6	-	TRBJ2-1	-	13
CASRSGLNEAFF	TGTGCCAGCAGATCCGGACTAAATGAAGCTTTCTTT	TRBV7-9	-	TRBJ1-1	-	12
CASSFNSGTAYEQYF	TGTGCCAGCAGCTTTAACTCCGGGACAGCCTACGAGCAGTACTTC	TRBV7-2	-	TRBJ2-7	TRBD1	15
CASSLDTPDTEAFF	TGTGCCAGCAGCTTAGACACCCCAGACACTGAAGCTTTCTTT	TRBV7-8	-	TRBJ1-1	-	14
CASSPLKSDNEQFF	TGTGCCAGCAGCCCCTTGAAGTCCGACAATGAGCAGTTCTTC	TRBV7-9	-	TRBJ2-1	-	14
CASSLSGPMNTEAFF	TGTGCCAGCAGCTTATCCGGCCCCATGAACACTGAAGCTTTCTTT	TRBV11-2	few	TRBJ1-1	-	15
CASSDTGVHTQYF	TGTGCCAGCAGTGATACAGGGGTTCATACGCAGTATTTT	TRBV2	-	TRBJ2-3	TRBD1	13
CASSLVGRSGSPLHF	TGTGCCAGCAGCTTAGTGGGCAGATCAGGGTCACCCCTCCACTTT	TRBV11-2	-	TRBJ1-6	-	15
CASSYQRGQETQYF	TGCGCCAGCAGTTACCAGCGGGGCCAAGAGACCCAGTACTTC	TRBV5-1	-	TRBJ2-5	TRBD2	14
CAWSSGGRETQYF	TGTGCCTGGAGTAGCGGGGGCAGGGAGACCCAGTACTTC	TRBV30	-	TRBJ2-5	TRBD2	13
CASSYRGGGHYGYTF	TGTGCCAGCAGCTACAGGGGTGGCGGGCATTATGGCTACACCTTC	TRBV11-2	-	TRBJ1-2	TRBD1	15
CASNPDRAHYGYTF	TGTGCCAGCAATCCAGACAGGGCCCACTATGGCTACACCTTC	TRBV6-5	-	TRBJ1-2	TRBD1	14
CASSSVEIEKLFF	TGTGCCAGCAGCTCCGTCGAGATTGAAAAACTGTTTTTT	TRBV11-2	-	TRBJ1-4	-	13
CASSFGEDYGYTF	TGTGCCAGCAGCTTTGGGGAGGACTATGGCTACACCTTC	TRBV11-3	-	TRBJ1-2	-	13
CASTPSLGASEKLFF	TGTGCCAGTACCCCCAGTTTGGGGGCAAGTGAAAAACTGTTTTTT	TRBV19	few	TRBJ1-4	-	15
CASGEVLGGGYTF	TGTGCTAGTGGGGAGGTCCTGGGGGGTGGCTACACCTTC	TRBV12-5	-	TRBJ1-2	-	13
CASSAGTGDDTEAFF	TGTGCCAGCAGCGCCGGGACAGGGGATGACACTGAAGCTTTCTTT	TRBV9	-	TRBJ1-1	TRBD1	15
CASSVQGTSGGLETQYF	TGTGCCAGCAGCGTACAGGGGACTAGCGGGGGGCTAGAGACCCAGTACTTC	TRBV9	-	TRBJ2-5	TRBD2	17